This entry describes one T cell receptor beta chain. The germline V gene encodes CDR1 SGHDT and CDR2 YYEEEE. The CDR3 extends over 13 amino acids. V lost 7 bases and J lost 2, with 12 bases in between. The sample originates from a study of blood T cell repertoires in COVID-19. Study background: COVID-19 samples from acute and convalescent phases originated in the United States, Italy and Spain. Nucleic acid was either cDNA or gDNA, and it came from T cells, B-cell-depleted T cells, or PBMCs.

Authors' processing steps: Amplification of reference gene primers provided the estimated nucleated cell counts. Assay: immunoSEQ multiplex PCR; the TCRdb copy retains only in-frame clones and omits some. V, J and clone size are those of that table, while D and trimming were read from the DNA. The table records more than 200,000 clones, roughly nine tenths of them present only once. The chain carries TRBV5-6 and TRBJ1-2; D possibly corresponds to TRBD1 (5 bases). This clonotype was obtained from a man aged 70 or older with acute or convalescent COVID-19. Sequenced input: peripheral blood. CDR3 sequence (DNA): TGTGCCAGCCATATCCAGGGAAACTATGGCTACACCTTC. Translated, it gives CASHIQGNYGYTF.